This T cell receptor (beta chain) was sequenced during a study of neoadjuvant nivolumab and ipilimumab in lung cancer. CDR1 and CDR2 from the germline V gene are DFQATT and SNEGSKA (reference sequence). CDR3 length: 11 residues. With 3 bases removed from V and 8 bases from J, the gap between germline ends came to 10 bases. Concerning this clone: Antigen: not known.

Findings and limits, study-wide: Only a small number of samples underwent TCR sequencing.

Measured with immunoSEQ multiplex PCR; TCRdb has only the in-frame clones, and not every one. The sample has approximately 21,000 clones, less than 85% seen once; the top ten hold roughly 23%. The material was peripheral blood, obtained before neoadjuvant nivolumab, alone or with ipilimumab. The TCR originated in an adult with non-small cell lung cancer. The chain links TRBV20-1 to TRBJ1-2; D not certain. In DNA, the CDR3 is TGCAGTGCTAGTGGAGGCGGGGGCTACACCTTC. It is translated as CSASGGGGYTF.